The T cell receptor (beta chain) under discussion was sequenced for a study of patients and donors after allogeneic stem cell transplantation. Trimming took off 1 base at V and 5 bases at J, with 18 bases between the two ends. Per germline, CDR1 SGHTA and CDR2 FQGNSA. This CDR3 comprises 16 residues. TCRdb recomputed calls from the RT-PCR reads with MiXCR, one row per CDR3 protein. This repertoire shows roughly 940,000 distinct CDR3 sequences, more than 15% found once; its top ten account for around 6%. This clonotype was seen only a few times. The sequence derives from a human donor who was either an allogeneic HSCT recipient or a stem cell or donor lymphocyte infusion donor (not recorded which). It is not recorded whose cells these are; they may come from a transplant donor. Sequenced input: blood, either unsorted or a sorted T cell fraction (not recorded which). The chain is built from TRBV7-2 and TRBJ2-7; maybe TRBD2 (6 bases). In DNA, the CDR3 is TGTGCCAGCAGCTTAGATTACGGGACTGATTATGACGAGCAGTACTTC. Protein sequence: CASSLDYGTDYDEQYF.